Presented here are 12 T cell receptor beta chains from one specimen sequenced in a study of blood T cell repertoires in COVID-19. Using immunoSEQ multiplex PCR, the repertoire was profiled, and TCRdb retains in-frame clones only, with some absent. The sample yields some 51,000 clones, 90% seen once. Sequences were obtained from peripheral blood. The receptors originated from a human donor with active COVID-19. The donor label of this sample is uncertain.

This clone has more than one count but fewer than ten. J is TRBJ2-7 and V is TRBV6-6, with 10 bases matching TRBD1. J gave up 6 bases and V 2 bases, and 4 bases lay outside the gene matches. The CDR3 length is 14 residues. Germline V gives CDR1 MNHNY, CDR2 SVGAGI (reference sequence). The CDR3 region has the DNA TGTGCCAGCAGTTACGCGACAGGGGGCGGCGAGCAGTACTTC. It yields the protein CASSYATGGGEQYF.

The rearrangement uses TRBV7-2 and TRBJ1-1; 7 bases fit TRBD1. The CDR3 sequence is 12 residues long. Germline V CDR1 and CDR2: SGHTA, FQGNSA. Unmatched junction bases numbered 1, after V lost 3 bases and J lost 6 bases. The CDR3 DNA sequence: TGTGCCAGCAGCTTCAGGGGGGCTGAAGCTTTCTTT. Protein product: CASSFRGAEAFF.

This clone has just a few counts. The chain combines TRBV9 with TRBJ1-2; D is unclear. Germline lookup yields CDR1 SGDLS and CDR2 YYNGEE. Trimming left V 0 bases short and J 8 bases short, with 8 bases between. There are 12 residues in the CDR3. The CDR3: CASSVVGRGYTF. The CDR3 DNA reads TGTGCCAGCAGCGTAGTTGGGCGCGGCTACACCTTC.

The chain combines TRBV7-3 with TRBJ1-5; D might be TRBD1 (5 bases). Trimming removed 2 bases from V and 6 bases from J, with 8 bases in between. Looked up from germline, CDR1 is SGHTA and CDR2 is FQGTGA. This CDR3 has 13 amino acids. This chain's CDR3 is CASSLRGGQPQHF. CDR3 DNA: TGTGCCAGCAGCTTACGGGGGGGTCAGCCCCAGCATTTT.

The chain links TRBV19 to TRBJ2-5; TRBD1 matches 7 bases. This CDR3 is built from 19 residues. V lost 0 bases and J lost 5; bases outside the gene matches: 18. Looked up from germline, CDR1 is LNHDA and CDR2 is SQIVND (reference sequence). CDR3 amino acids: CASSIEDRSDLPTFETQYF. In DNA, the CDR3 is TGTGCCAGTAGTATAGAGGACAGGTCAGATCTACCTACATTTGAGACCCAGTACTTC.

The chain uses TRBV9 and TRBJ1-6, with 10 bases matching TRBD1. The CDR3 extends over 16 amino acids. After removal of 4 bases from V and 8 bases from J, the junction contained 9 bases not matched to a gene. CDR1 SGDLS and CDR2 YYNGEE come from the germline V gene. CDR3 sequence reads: CASSPHWDRGYSPLHF. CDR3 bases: TGTGCCAGCAGCCCCCATTGGGACAGGGGTTATTCACCCCTCCACTTT.

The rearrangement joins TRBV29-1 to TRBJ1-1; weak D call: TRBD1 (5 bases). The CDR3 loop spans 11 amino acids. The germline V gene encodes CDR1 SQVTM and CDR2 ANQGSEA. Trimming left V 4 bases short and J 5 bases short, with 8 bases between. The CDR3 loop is CSVVQGTEAFF. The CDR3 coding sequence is TGCAGCGTTGTTCAGGGTACTGAAGCTTTCTTT. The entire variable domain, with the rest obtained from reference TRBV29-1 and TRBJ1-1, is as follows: SAVISQKPSRDICQRGTSLTIQCQVDSQVTMMFWYRQQPGQSLTLIATANQGSEATYESGFVIDKFPISRPNLTFSTLTVSNMSPEDSSIYLCSVVQGTEAFFGQGTRLTVV.

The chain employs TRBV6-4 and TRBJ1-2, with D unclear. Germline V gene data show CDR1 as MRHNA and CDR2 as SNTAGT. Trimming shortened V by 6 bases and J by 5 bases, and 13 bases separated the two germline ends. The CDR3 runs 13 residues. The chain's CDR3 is CASREGTEYGYTF. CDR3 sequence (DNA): TGTGCCAGCAGAGAGGGAACAGAGTATGGCTACACCTTC.

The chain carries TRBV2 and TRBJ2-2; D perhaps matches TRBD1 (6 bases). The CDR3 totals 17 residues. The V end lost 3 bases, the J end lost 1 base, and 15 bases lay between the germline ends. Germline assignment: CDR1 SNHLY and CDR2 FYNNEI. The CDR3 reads CASSDWMGAQNTGELFF. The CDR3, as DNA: TGTGCCAGCAGTGATTGGATGGGGGCTCAGAACACCGGGGAGCTGTTTTTT.

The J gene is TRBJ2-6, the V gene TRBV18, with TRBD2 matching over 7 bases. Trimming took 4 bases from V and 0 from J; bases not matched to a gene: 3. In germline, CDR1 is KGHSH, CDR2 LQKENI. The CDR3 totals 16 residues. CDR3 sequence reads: CASSRGLSSGANVLTF. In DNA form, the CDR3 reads TGTGCCAGCTCACGGGGACTAAGCTCTGGGGCCAACGTCCTGACTTTC.

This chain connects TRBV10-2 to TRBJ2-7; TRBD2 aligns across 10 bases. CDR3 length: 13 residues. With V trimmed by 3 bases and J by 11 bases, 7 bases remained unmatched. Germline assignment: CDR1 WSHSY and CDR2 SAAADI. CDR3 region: CASSESSGRKEYF. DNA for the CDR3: TGCGCCAGCAGTGAATCTAGCGGGAGAAAAGAGTACTTC.

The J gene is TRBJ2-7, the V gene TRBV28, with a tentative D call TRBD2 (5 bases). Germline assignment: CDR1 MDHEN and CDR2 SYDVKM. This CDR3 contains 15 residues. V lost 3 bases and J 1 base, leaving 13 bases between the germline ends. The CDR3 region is CASSLTGIQSYEQYF. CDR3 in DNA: TGTGCCAGCAGTTTGACCGGGATCCAATCCTACGAGCAGTACTTC.